This TCR beta chain was captured in a study of T cells in Graves' hyperthyroidism and ophthalmopathy. In the study overall: Peripheral blood was drawn at first diagnosis, prior to all treatment.

For the diagnoses, clinical symptoms, serum thyroxine and TRAb, thyroid ultrasound and orbital computed tomography were used. CDR1 is MNHEY, CDR2 SVGAGI, per germline. V gave up 2 bases and J gave up 5 bases, with 10 bases separating them. This CDR3 has 13 amino acids. This clonotype was counted between two and nine times. Its antigen is unknown. What was amplified from RNA transcripts were TCR beta CDR3 regions. HTBI primers were used for first-round RT-PCR of the TCR CDR3. In TCRdb, the multiplex PCR reads were re-called with MiXCR into one record per CDR3 protein. Among about 640,000 distinct CDR3 sequences listed, less than 25% were seen once. Study outcomes and limitations: In the blood, most expanded thyroid clonotypes above 0.001 appeared as well.

The receptor was derived from a man aged 30 to 39 with Graves' ophthalmopathy. The J gene is TRBJ2-7, the V gene TRBV6-5; D unclear. Specimen: blood. The CDR3 region is CASSYGNPNEQYF. DNA for the CDR3: TGTGCCAGCAGTTACGGGAACCCCAACGAGCAGTACTTC.